This T cell receptor (beta chain) was recorded in a study of shared clonotypes between healthy human individuals. In the case of this clone: The same CDR3 also results from other DNA sequences found in this sample.

Libraries were prepared by immunoSEQ multiplex PCR; TCRdb keeps only in-frame clonotypes and omits some of them. This repertoire shows about 2.3 million clones, around 93% found once; its top ten account for 0.37%. The clonotype comes from a man younger than 35 in good health. Some clones in this sample may be carry-over from other donors' samples. Sequenced: naive CD4+ T cells from PBMCs. Subset in this sample: CD45RA+ positively selected.

The CDR3 here is CASSGDTQYF. The CDR3 DNA reads as TGTGCCAGCTCGGGGGATACGCAGTATTTT. The chain recombines TRBV28 with TRBJ2-3; maybe TRBD2 (5 bases). Trimming left V 8 bases short and J 6 bases short, with 6 bases between. Germline V gene sequence: CDR1 MDHEN, CDR2 SYDVKM. The CDR3 extends over 10 amino acids.